This TCR beta chain was sequenced for a study of CXCR3-negative and CXCR3-positive naive CD8 T cells. Looking at the study overall: Libraries each contributed about 1.5 +/- 0.3 million TRB reads, for some 130 million in total. Overall study results and limits: CXCR3-positive naive cells had more hydrophobic TRB CDR3s than CXCR3-negative naive cells. CXCR3-negative and CXCR3-positive naive cells shared comparable TRBV-TRBJ usage, but memory cells did not. Researchers report CXCR3 expression partially decreased after cryopreservation, with fresh PBMCs used in most assays.

Naive CD8+ T cells carried a CD45RO-CCR7+CD27+CD95- phenotype. Germline V gene lookup returns CDR1 SNHLY and CDR2 FYNNEI. CDR3 size: 13 residues. About this clonotype itself: What it binds is unknown.

In preparing the TRB cDNA libraries, 5' RACE with UMI labels was used. TCRdb re-called the 5' RACE reads and catalogs CDR3 proteins one per entry, DNA excluded. The clone table shows 120,000 or so distinct CDR3 sequences, with the ten largest holding about 0.54%. The sample comprised naive CXCR3+ CD8+ T cells from blood. Subset: CD45RO-CCR7+CD27+CD95- naive CD8+ T cells expressing CXCR3 (TNR3+). The chain links TRBV2 to TRBJ2-1; checking the TCRdb D call of TRBD2 is not possible without DNA. This sequence originates from a human donor in good health. Some clones in this sample may be carry-over from other donors' samples. The CDR3 is CAAGGGIYNEQFF.